This T cell receptor (beta chain) originates from a study of response to subunit inactivated influenza vaccine. This clonotype occurred many times. V trimming: 5 bases; J trimming: 5 bases; junction bases outside the gene matches: 4. The length of the CDR3 is 15 residues. TCRdb reprocessed the RT-PCR reads with MiXCR, giving one entry per CDR3 protein. The sample includes about 540,000 distinct CDR3 sequences, around a quarter of them seen just once. The sample was also reused in another study, on T cells expressing NK-cell markers. As that study records: UMIs were included in TCR beta cDNA generated by 5'RACE template switching. Among eight sequenced donors, seven carried HCMV seropositivity while one was seronegative. Dominant NKG2C+ clonotypes made up roughly 1.0-7.0% of CD8+ T cells in 5 or 6 donors. Among several donors, these clonotypes also ranked first in the CD3+CD56-NKG2C+ fraction. Uncertainty persisted over the HCMV specificity of expanded NKG2C+ T cell clones.

The sequences come from CD4+ T cells sorted from PBMCs, collected 12 days after vaccination. The gene calls are TRBV12-3 or TRBV12-4 and TRBJ2-2, with 11 nucleotides matching TRBD1. The TCR was taken from a man in his forties or fifties who received an inactivated influenza vaccine. The CDR3 sequence is CASSTGQGATGELFF. CDR3 in DNA: TGTGCCAGCAGTACCGGACAGGGGGCGACCGGGGAGCTGTTTTTT.